The 8 T cell receptor beta chains reported below all come from one sample, sequenced in a study of cytomegalovirus exposure and HLA in healthy donors. Use of 60 Vbeta and 13 Jbeta primers characterized the PCR. Sequencing used immunoSEQ multiplex PCR; TCRdb keeps in-frame clones, though not all of them. The sample includes tens of thousands of clones, just under 75% seen only once; the top ten take about 4.9%. Sequencing used PBMCs. Receptors originate from a woman under 40 in good health and CMV-seronegative.

In its sample, this clone was seen once. V gene TRBV10-3 combines with J gene TRBJ2-7, with 8 bases aligning to TRBD2. Germline CDR1 reads ENHRY; CDR2 reads SYGVKD. The trim removed 0 bases at V and 7 bases at J, leaving 5 bases unmatched. This CDR3 comprises 14 residues. The CDR3, as DNA: TGTGCCATCAGTGAGTCGCGGGGGGCAGGGGAGCAGTACGTC. It is translated as CAISESRGAGEQYV.

The chain has TRBV18 and TRBJ1-4, with D uncertain. V lost 3 bases, J lost 3 bases, and 11 bases lay in between. The CDR3 is 15 residues long. Germline-derived CDR1 and CDR2 are KGHSH and LQKENI. CDR3 sequence reads: CASSPDSPANEKLFF. CDR3 nucleotide sequence: TGTGCCAGCTCACCCGACTCGCCCGCTAATGAAAAACTGTTTTTT.

V is TRBV10-1 and J is TRBJ2-1; the match to TRBD2 covers 8 bases. The CDR3 loop spans 18 amino acids. V lost 0 bases and J lost 12; bases outside the gene matches: 19. The germline gives CDR1 WNHNN, CDR2 SYGVQD (reference sequence). CDR3 region: CASSESRIAGPGDVGQFF. The CDR3 DNA reads TGCGCCAGCAGTGAGTCGAGGATAGCGGGGCCTGGGGATGTTGGGCAGTTCTTC.

This clone was seen a single time. The chain employs TRBV27 and TRBJ2-1; 9 positions agree with TRBD1. This CDR3 spans 15 amino acids. With V trimmed by 8 bases and J by 8 bases, 13 bases remained unmatched. Per the germline V gene, CDR1 is MNHEY and CDR2 is SMNVEV (reference sequence). As DNA, the CDR3 is TGTGCCAGCGGCCATCGGGGGACAGGGTTGGATGAGCAGTTCTTC. Its translation is CASGHRGTGLDEQFF.

Only a few counts were recorded for this clone. This chain links TRBV6-1 with TRBJ1-2; 8 bases are shared with TRBD1. Germline CDR1 reads MNHNS; CDR2 reads SASEGT. V shed 5 bases, J shed 0 bases, and the junction held 5 bases outside the gene matches. The CDR3 contains 15 residues. The CDR3: CASSPRTGPNYGYTF. CDR3 coding DNA: TGTGCCAGCAGTCCCCGGACAGGGCCTAACTATGGCTACACCTTC.

The chain's CDR3 is CASSLDIGETGELFF. CDR3 nucleotides: TGCGCCAGCAGCCTTGACATCGGGGAAACCGGGGAGCTGTTTTTT. V gene TRBV4-3 combines with J gene TRBJ2-2; the D gene is possibly TRBD2 (5 bases). V was trimmed by 4 bases and J by 5 bases, leaving 14 bases between them. CDR1 and CDR2 from the germline V gene are LGHNA and YSLEER. CDR3 length: 15 amino acids.

DNA for the CDR3: TGTGCCAGCTCACCAACGGCGGACTACTCACTCTATTTT. Translated, it gives CASSPTADYSLYF. V is TRBV18 and J is TRBJ2-3; D might be TRBD2 (6 bases). The V and J ends lost 2 bases and 15 bases respectively, with 18 bases between them. CDR1 and CDR2 (germline): KGHSH, LQKENI. This CDR3 spans 13 amino acids.

This sequence joins TRBV19 and TRBJ2-2, with 9 positions matching TRBD2. This CDR3 is 15 amino acids long. CDR1 is LNHDA and CDR2 is SQIVND in the germline V gene (reference sequence). V trimming: 5 bases; J trimming: 7 bases; junction bases outside the gene matches: 8. The CDR3, as DNA: TGTGCCAGTAGTCGCTATAGCGGGAGTGTCGGGGAGCTGTTTTTT. Translating it yields CASSRYSGSVGELFF.